This T cell receptor (beta chain) was profiled in a study of control samples from healthy donors and cancer patients (dated by TCRdb to 2020 to 2021). V is clipped by 10 bases and J by 1 base, and the sequence between their germline boundaries is 13 bases long. The cysteine opens and the phenylalanine closes a CDR3 of 13 amino acids. Here the CDR3 DNA is all that survives: 39 bases in frame from base 1. According to the germline V gene (reference sequence), CDR1 reads SEHNR and CDR2 reads FQNEAQ. Remarks on this clone: Its antigen is still unknown. Base qualities are not provided; no much larger clone lies one nucleotide away.

The library was prepared using the immunoSEQ multiplex PCR assay. Here the immuneACCESS table is served through TCRdb, limited to in-frame sequences with V and J called. Missing clones are a known gap in these copies; in checked studies unresolved V genes cover under half, and the rest lacks a known reason. Present in this sample are 110,000 or so clones, around 89% of which were seen just once. The ten biggest clones cover 17% of the sample. The sample consisted of blood. The rearrangement combines TRBV7-9 with TRBJ1-1, with the D gene not clear enough to name. The clonotype was recovered from a woman aged 50 to 65 in good health. The base sequence is TGTGCCACCTTGGGTTTTGCGAACACTGAAGCTTTCTTT. Its protein product is CATLGFANTEAFF.